The 26 T cell receptor beta chains presented below share a single source sample, sequenced in a study of OX40 agonist ivuxolimab in advanced cancers. The assay was immunoSEQ multiplex PCR, and TCRdb's table has in-frame clones only and misses some. Of around 80,000 clones listed, 80% to 90% are singletons. This material consisted of CD4+ or CD8+ T cells sorted from blood, taken in a trial of the OX40 agonist ivuxolimab. Receptors were obtained from an adult with an advanced solid tumor such as melanoma, head and neck, liver or kidney cancer.

The chain combines TRBV18 with TRBJ2-7, with 7 bases that match TRBD2. The CDR3 covers 15 residues. Germline CDR1 and CDR2: KGHSH and LQKENI. The V segment lost 2 bases and the J segment 6 bases; nucleotides outside the gene matches: 10. The CDR3: CASSPAPGGGGEQYF. The CDR3 nucleotides read TGTGCCAGCTCACCAGCCCCGGGAGGAGGTGGCGAGCAGTACTTC.

The CDR3 DNA sequence: TGCGCCAGCCACTCAGGGGGTCCTGGAAACATTCAGTACTTC. It encodes CASHSGGPGNIQYF. This chain connects TRBV5-1 to TRBJ2-4; 7 bases are shared with TRBD1. CDR3 size: 14 residues. Trimming took 7 bases from V and 6 from J; bases not matched to a gene: 10. Per the germline V gene, CDR1 is SGHRS and CDR2 is YFSETQ.

The chain uses TRBV6-5 and TRBJ1-2, with D hard to call. Germline CDR1 MNHEY, CDR2 SVGAGI. CDR3 length: 15 residues. V was shortened by 0 bases and J by 0 bases, with 8 bases between the two germline ends. Here the CDR3 reads CASSYSYRSNYGYTF. The CDR3 bases are TGTGCCAGCAGTTACTCGTACAGATCTAACTATGGCTACACCTTC.

V usage is TRBV9 and J usage is TRBJ2-3; 10 bases line up with TRBD2. The CDR3 extends over 18 amino acids. J lost 3 bases, V lost 0 bases, and 10 bases had no gene match. Germline V gene lookup returns CDR1 SGDLS and CDR2 YYNGEE. CDR3 sequence reads: CASSVEITSSGSTDTQYF. The CDR3 DNA sequence: TGTGCCAGCAGCGTAGAAATCACATCTAGCGGGAGTACAGATACGCAGTATTTT.

The V gene is TRBV6-1, the J gene TRBJ2-2, with D perhaps assigned TRBD1 or TRBD2 (6 bases each). V dropped 0 bases and J dropped 4 bases, with 9 bases sitting between them. Germline CDR1 MNHNS, CDR2 SASEGT. This CDR3 spans 15 amino acids. Written as DNA, the CDR3 is TGTGCCAGCAGTGAAGCAGGGGGGAGCACCGGGGAGCTGTTTTTT. Translated, it gives CASSEAGGSTGELFF.

The V call is TRBV5-4, the J call TRBJ2-7, with D possibly matching TRBD2 (6 bases). The CDR3 is made up of 17 amino acids. The germline gives CDR1 SGHNT, CDR2 YYREEE (reference sequence). The V end lost 3 bases, the J end lost 5 bases, and 24 bases lay between the germline ends. In DNA form, the CDR3 reads TGTGCCAGCAGCTCCCCGAGGGCTAGCGCCACCGCTGACGAGCAGTACTTC. This codes for CASSSPRASATADEQYF.

The chain employs TRBV7-2 and TRBJ1-1; a weak D match, TRBD1 (5 bases). The germline CDR1 and CDR2 sequences are SGHTA and FQGNSA. This CDR3 contains 14 residues. Trimming cost V 4 bases and J 6 bases, with 15 bases left between them. CDR3 sequence: CASSYNWGGAEAFF. CDR3 DNA: TGTGCCAGCAGCTATAATTGGGGGGGAGCTGAAGCTTTCTTT.

J is TRBJ1-4 and V is TRBV5-6, with TRBD1 as a possible D gene (6 bases). Between the trimmed V and J ends, which lost 2 bases and 7 bases, there was a span of 12 bases. CDR3 length: 14 residues. Germline V gene sequence: CDR1 SGHDT, CDR2 YYEEEE. The CDR3 protein is CASSFRQGFEKLFF. CDR3 bases: TGTGCCAGCAGCTTCAGGCAGGGGTTTGAAAAACTGTTTTTT.

The genes are TRBV6-5 and TRBJ2-3; D gene unclear. Germline V CDR1 and CDR2: MNHEY, SVGAGI. This CDR3 comprises 14 residues. V was shortened by 4 bases and J by 0 bases, with 8 bases between the two germline ends. The CDR3 sequence: CASSSQTSTDTQYF. CDR3 bases: TGTGCCAGCAGTTCCCAGACTAGCACAGATACGCAGTATTTT.

The rearrangement uses TRBV27 and TRBJ2-2; the match to TRBD2 covers 7 bases. The germline CDR1 and CDR2 sequences are MNHEY and SMNVEV (reference sequence). V gave up 6 bases and J gave up 5 bases; unmatched junction bases: 12. The length of the CDR3 is 16 residues. CDR3 sequence (DNA): TGTGCCAGCAGGGGAGCGGGACCCATGAGAACCGGGGAGCTGTTTTTT. Translating it yields CASRGAGPMRTGELFF.

J is TRBJ2-7 and V is TRBV10-1, with a weak D call TRBD1 (5 bases). The germline gives CDR1 WNHNN, CDR2 SYGVQD (reference sequence). This CDR3 is built from 13 residues. The V end lost 5 bases, the J end lost 3 bases, and 11 bases lay between the germline ends. CDR3: CASSFGHDYEQYF. DNA of the CDR3: TGCGCCAGCAGTTTTGGACATGACTACGAGCAGTACTTC.

The V call is TRBV7-3, the J call TRBJ2-3; 7 bases agree with TRBD2. The CDR3 is 16 amino acids. V lost 1 base to trimming and J lost 1 base; unmatched junction nucleotides: 5. Germline-derived CDR1 and CDR2 are SGHTA and FQGTGA. The CDR3 bases are TGTGCCAGCAGCTTAATGGGCGGGAGTGGCACAGATACGCAGTATTTT. Amino acids: CASSLMGGSGTDTQYF.

This chain uses TRBV19 with TRBJ2-5; D is tentatively TRBD1 or TRBD2 (6 bases each). This CDR3 is built from 14 residues. Germline V lookup: CDR1 LNHDA, CDR2 SQIVND (reference sequence). Deletions cut 7 bases from V and 2 bases from J, with 14 bases between. The CDR3 loop is CASKRGLMQETQYF. The CDR3 nucleotides read TGTGCCAGTAAACGGGGGCTGATGCAAGAGACCCAGTACTTC.

V and J are TRBV7-6 and TRBJ2-2; a possible D gene is TRBD2 (5 bases). Germline-derived CDR1 and CDR2 are SGHVS and FNYEAQ. CDR3 size: 16 residues. V lost 1 base, J lost 0 bases, and 9 bases lay in between. CDR3 protein: CASSLEVGANTGELFF. The CDR3 DNA sequence: TGTGCCAGCAGCTTAGAGGTCGGGGCGAACACCGGGGAGCTGTTTTTT.

The chain is built from TRBV7-2 and TRBJ1-1; 8 bases line up with TRBD1. With V trimmed by 3 bases and J by 2 bases, 8 bases remained unmatched. Germline CDR1 is SGHTA and CDR2 is FQGNSA. The CDR3 loop spans 16 amino acids. The CDR3 bases are TGTGCCAGCAGCTTCCCGGGGACAGGCGTTAACACTGAAGCTTTCTTT. Amino acid sequence: CASSFPGTGVNTEAFF.

The chain employs TRBV28 and TRBJ2-1; 12 positions agree with TRBD1. The CDR3 runs to 15 residues. The germline gives CDR1 MDHEN, CDR2 SYDVKM. V trimming: 3 bases; J trimming: 9 bases; junction bases outside the gene matches: 6. In DNA, the CDR3 is TGTGCCAGCAGTTTGCGGGACAGGGGGCGAGGTGAGCAGTTCTTC. This sequence encodes CASSLRDRGRGEQFF.

The V gene is TRBV2, the J gene TRBJ1-1; D might be TRBD1 (5 bases). The CDR3 consists of 14 residues. The germline V and J ends were trimmed by 7 bases and 1 base, with 13 bases remaining between them. The germline V gene has CDR1 SNHLY and CDR2 FYNNEI. CDR3 DNA: TGTGCCAGCACTAGCACAGGAACGAACACTGAAGCTTTCTTT. Its protein product is CASTSTGTNTEAFF.

The chain employs TRBV19 and TRBJ2-1; possible D gene TRBD2, 5 bases. From germline, CDR1 is LNHDA and CDR2 SQIVND (reference sequence). Between the trimmed V and J ends, which lost 3 bases and 5 bases, there was a span of 11 bases. The CDR3 runs 14 residues. CDR3 bases: TGTGCCAGTAGTATGGGAGACGGTCACAATGAGCAGTTCTTC. This translates into CASSMGDGHNEQFF.

The gene calls are TRBV7-2 and TRBJ2-7, with TRBD2 identical over 10 bases. The CDR3 runs 15 residues. Germline CDR1 is SGHTA and CDR2 is FQGNSA. The V segment lost 5 bases and the J segment 4 bases; nucleotides outside the gene matches: 8. The CDR3, as DNA: TGTGCCAGCAGCCGCGGGACTAGCGCCAGATACGAGCAGTACTTC. Its translation: CASSRGTSARYEQYF.

On this clone: Germline and junction disagree at one end, which may indicate a read error. The rearrangement uses TRBV7-7 and TRBJ2-2, with unresolved D. This CDR3 contains 16 residues. CDR1 is SSHAT and CDR2 is FNYEAQ in the germline V gene (reference sequence). Written as DNA, the CDR3 is TGTGCTAGCAGCTTAAACACCAGACCGAACACCGGGGAGCTGTTTTTT. It yields the protein CASSLNTRPNTGELFF.

The genes are TRBV2 and TRBJ2-1, with 11 bases matching TRBD2. CDR1 SNHLY and CDR2 FYNNEI come from the germline V gene. This CDR3 has 16 amino acids. V shed 2 bases, J shed 7 bases, and the junction held 7 bases outside the gene matches. This CDR3 reads CASSEKLAGVGNEQFF. In DNA form, the CDR3 reads TGTGCCAGCAGTGAAAAACTAGCGGGAGTGGGGAATGAGCAGTTCTTC.

The chain employs TRBV19 and TRBJ1-5; D is uncertain. The V gene's germline CDR1 is LNHDA and CDR2 SQIVND (reference sequence). Trimming left V 3 bases short and J 7 bases short, with 10 bases between. This CDR3 region has 13 residues. The CDR3 here is CASSIRPDQPQHF. The CDR3 DNA sequence: TGTGCCAGTAGTATTAGGCCCGACCAGCCCCAGCATTTT.

V gene TRBV28 combines with J gene TRBJ2-5, with unresolved D. The germline V and J ends were trimmed by 3 bases and 5 bases, with 4 bases remaining between them. CDR3 length equals 11 residues. Germline CDR1 is MDHEN and CDR2 is SYDVKM. The CDR3, as DNA: TGTGCCAGCAGTTTCCGGGAGACCCAGTACTTC. Its protein is CASSFRETQYF. Together with reference TRBV28 and TRBJ2-5, the CDR3 gives the full variable domain: DVKVTQSSRYLVKRTGEKVFLECVQDMDHENMFWYRQDPGLGLRLIYFSYDVKMKEKGDIPEGYSVSREKKERFSLILESASTNQTSMYLCASSFRETQYFGPGTRLLVL.

The rearrangement joins TRBV29-1 to TRBJ2-3; D remains unclear. The CDR3 covers 13 residues. Germline CDR1 and CDR2: SQVTM and ANQGSEA. Trimming removed 0 bases from V and 6 bases from J, with 10 bases in between. The CDR3 DNA sequence: TGCAGCGTTGAAGATAAAGCAGGTGATACGCAGTATTTT. Residues: CSVEDKAGDTQYF.

The chain uses TRBV9 and TRBJ1-3; D not resolved. The CDR3 has 16 amino acids. The V gene's germline CDR1 is SGDLS and CDR2 YYNGEE. Trimming shortened V by 4 bases and J by 2 bases, and 16 bases separated the two germline ends. The chain's CDR3 is CASSSLPSGTGNTIYF. The CDR3 DNA follows: TGTGCCAGCAGCTCCCTACCCTCTGGTACTGGAAACACCATATATTTT.

This clone was observed a handful of times. V gene TRBV7-8 combines with J gene TRBJ2-7, with a tentative D call TRBD2 (7 bases). CDR1 is SGHVS and CDR2 is FQNEAQ in the germline V gene. The CDR3 contains 13 residues. V dropped 6 bases and J dropped 6 bases, with 15 bases sitting between them. CDR3 bases: TGTGCCAGCAGTACAGGGCGGGAGTCCGAGCAGTACTTC. Translated, it gives CASSTGRESEQYF.